This T cell receptor beta chain is from a study of cytomegalovirus exposure and HLA in healthy donors (dated by TCRdb to the late 2010s). General notes on the study: An earlier analysis of some 600 of the donors reported about 260 Gb of sequence data and 95 million to 140 million unique TCR beta sequences obtained from about 180 million T cells. The genetic ancestry cluster associated with self-reported Caucasian donors included around four fifths of the roughly 360 genotyped donors. An early release that covered around 590 HLA-typed donors contained about 300 gigabases of sequencing data and around 85 million unique TCR sequences. A later analysis re-analyzed previously published TCR beta repertoires from 500 to 700 donors and added high-resolution HLA genotyping to study TCR occurrence patterns. Class I and class II HLA loci were covered by the typing at four-digit resolution. Roughly five DR-DQ haplotypes were handled as single units for association and clustering because linkage in the cohort was strong. Donor age, sex, ethnicity and CMV serostatus were collected together with the repertoire data. In addition to the first cohort of several hundred subjects, a separate validation cohort of over 90 different subjects was used. The number of donors typed differed by locus, with 629-630 for A, B, C, DRB1 and DQB1, roughly 520 for DQA1, 600 to 610 for DPA1, and 450 to 480 for DPB1. To predict cytomegalovirus infection status, the study brought together high-throughput TCR immunosequencing, statistical association of individual TCRs with disease status, and machine learning. The study was designed to test whether signatures of past pathogen exposure could be identified by cataloging public T cell receptors. Genome-wide SNP genotypes for about 60% of the roughly 700 donors were used in a later genetic analysis, which treated that subset as a discovery cohort. To decide whether each TCR beta V gene segment behaved as functional or pseudogenic, an earlier analysis of fewer than 750 of the donors relied on high-throughput TCR beta sequencing. Rather than drawing on any new phenotypic data, the later analysis identified candidate immune exposures from TCR beta sequences and the way those sequences occurred across donors. The study profiled the T cell repertoires of more than 500 subjects by immunosequencing and related them to cytomegalovirus serostatus. Across some 400 genotyped donors of the cohort, an average of about 250,000 unique TCR beta nucleotide sequences per donor were sequenced, and approximately 17% of those sequences were non-productive. Every discovery cohort repertoire had been produced on one sequencing platform.

Comments on this clone: The antigen this receptor binds is unknown. Sequence at one end of the junction differs from germline and may be a read error.

Measured from the cysteine to the phenylalanine, the CDR3 is 13 residues long. Only CDR3 DNA is held: 39 bases, read in frame from base 1. The germline V gene sets CDR1 to LGHNT and CDR2 to FRNRAP. What the authors observed across the whole study: A further reported finding was that TCR beta sequences accurately predicted the HLA-A and HLA-B alleles for most subjects in the first cohort. Some IMGT-functional V segments, including TRBV6-2 and TRBV6-3, could not be distinguished by the 87-base-pair reads and were therefore excluded. In this cohort, only TCR beta chains were sequenced, and detectable features were limited by the absence of alpha or paired-chain data. About 17 rarely observed V segments, including chromosome 9 orphons, were excluded from the earlier analysis of a few hundred of the donors because counts were too low. The sequencing pipeline was judged likely to have produced a cluster of highly shared sequence variants as a technical artifact. In a later analysis, TCR association rates were found to vary across HLA loci, with the most associated TCRs seen for DRB1 alleles and the fewest for HLA-C alleles. Assigning TCR associations to individual alleles was difficult when HLA alleles, especially DR and DQ, strongly co-occurred. In a later analysis, several top co-occurrence clusters were reported to appear linked to parvovirus B19, influenza, CMV and Epstein-Barr virus. The classifier was reported to diagnose cytomegalovirus status with high specificity and sensitivity in both the original and validation cohorts. For the cohort, immune exposure information was limited to CMV serostatus. Most CMV-associated TCR beta chains appeared to be HLA-restricted in a later analysis, and the HLA associations seemed to be driven largely by CMV exposure. The study listed 150 to 200 TCR beta chains as associated with cytomegalovirus. The presence/absence analyses assumed that sequencing depth was roughly uniform across donors, and that assumption may not be true. A later genetic analysis associated a missense DCLRE1C variant with V-gene and J-gene trimming of TCR beta chains, and an independent cohort replicated the association. In an earlier analysis of some 500 of the donors, most TCR beta V segments were observed in productive rearrangements about 87% or about 30% of the time, broadly matching IMGT annotations. According to a later genetic analysis, donors in an Asian-associated ancestry cluster had fewer N-insertions in productive TCRs than the approximately 690-donor mean. It was suggested by the authors that the approach could potentially be generalized to other disease states and immunological phenotypes. A later analysis associated 15,000 to 20,000 TCR beta sequences with specific HLA alleles at a false discovery rate of 0.05. In vitro tests confirmed that a few of the cytomegalovirus-associated TCR beta chains recognize cytomegalovirus antigens. Because HLA typing was missing for some donors at each locus, association tests included only the typed subset. Correlated functional status among segregating V segments might reflect linkage disequilibrium, but an unknown experimental factor could not be ruled out. Most TCR sequences were observed very rarely across donors, whereas some public TCRs were present in many individuals. In a later analysis, HLA-associated TCR beta chains were found to be more clonally expanded and to have lower generation probabilities than equally common non-associated chains.

The cohort was made up of 650 to 700 healthy bone marrow donors. Cohort members were all nominally healthy when sampled, although unrecorded immune exposures were likely present. The donor tested CMV seronegative, placing the donor among the 300 to 450 seronegative members of the cohort. A peripheral blood sample was collected from each donor, and TCR beta sequencing was performed on peripheral blood mononuclear cells. The Qiagen DNeasy Blood Extraction Kit was used to extract genomic DNA from the blood cell samples. Libraries were built with the immunoSEQ multiplex PCR assay. For the multiplex PCR, a mixture combining 60 forward primers for TCR Vbeta segments and 13 reverse primers for TCR Jbeta segments was used. A multiplex PCR assay on genomic DNA amplified the CDR3 region of rearranged TCR beta genes. The amplified TCR beta libraries were sequenced on the Illumina HiSeq System as 87-base-pair reads. For the original study's pipeline: A later analysis counted about 80 million unique TCR beta chains across the 550 to 700 repertoires, and 10 million to 12 million of these chains were shared by at least two donors. Raw reads were error-corrected and collapsed into unique sequences with a nearest-neighbor algorithm that merged closely related sequences to remove PCR and sequencing errors. CDR3 sequences were aligned to IMGT reference sequences to assign V, D and J gene segments. For a sequence to be retained, at least a six-nucleotide match to both a V gene segment and a J gene segment was required. Rearrangements were classified as productive when the CDR3 lacked stop codons and remained in frame with V and J, and all other rearrangements were classified as non-productive. Following IMGT convention, CDR3 was defined as the stretch from the second conserved V-encoded cysteine up to the conserved J-encoded phenylalanine. The earlier analysis of approximately 590 of the donors excluded any sequence lacking an unambiguous match to a single V gene segment. In an earlier analysis of a few hundred of the donors, V segments were called functional above 56.7% productive rearrangements and were called segregating when the between-donor standard deviation exceeded 5%. A statistical classification framework was built for diagnosing cytomegalovirus status from the catalog of TCR beta chain sequences. In a later analysis, TCR nucleotide sequences were compared against IMGT/GENE-DB human TR gene sequences so that V and J genes could be assigned. In a later analysis, CDR3 sequences and most-parsimonious VDJ recombination scenarios were assigned using the TCRdist pipeline. In a later analysis, each TCR beta chain was defined by its CDR3 amino acid sequence together with its V-gene family, and reads without a unique V-gene family were excluded. A later analysis removed 500 to 600 highly shared, low-generation-probability nucleotide sequences to deal with suspected cross-contamination and a sequencing artifact. For each public chain, a later analysis derived a clonal expansion index from normalized ranks of inferred template counts within each repertoire. In a later analysis, generation probabilities were computed with a VDJ recombination model fitted to out-of-frame rearrangements, and the resulting probabilities were checked against IGoR. In a later analysis, hypergeometric tests were used to score TCR-TCR, TCR-HLA and TCR-CMV co-occurrence, with a repertoire-size bias correction applied to TCR pairs. To estimate false discovery rates, a later analysis permuted the HLA or CMV assignments 20 times. In a later analysis, co-occurring TCRs were grouped using DBSCAN, with TCRdist sequence similarity added in when clustering inside HLA-allele-positive subsets. Repertoires with fewer than 30,000 or more than 120,000 public chains, plus five repertoires with anomalous nucleotide sharing, were excluded from co-occurrence clustering. TCRdb mirrors the immuneACCESS table, restricted to in-frame sequences. Some clones are absent from its copies; in checked studies, under half trace to an unresolved V gene, and the reason for the others is unknown. V and J calls and clone size are given by that table; D and trimming were obtained from the DNA. For this sample, the table gives about 110,000 clones. The ten largest clones represent less than 4.5% of the sample.

The source of this sequence is a man aged 30-40 years in good health and CMV-seronegative. Specimen: PBMCs. This chain joins TRBV12-5 to TRBJ2-7; 7 central bases correspond to TRBD1. The CDR3 protein sequence reads: CASGRQGGNEQHF. The DNA sequence is as follows: TGTGCTAGTGGTAGACAGGGCGGAAACGAGCAGCACTTC.